The sequence of this TCR beta chain was determined in a study of vaccination and CD4 T cells after COVID-19. Study overall: Cells were stimulated with overlapping spike peptide pools from SARS-CoV-2, HCoV-NL63, HCoV-OC43 and HCoV-229E.

As for treatment: approximately nine-day PBMC culture with coronavirus spike peptide pools or control peptides (ViraFEST assay). Each well received millions of PBMCs, cultured with around 10 IU/ml IL-2 and 9.5 to 10 ug/ml peptide pools. Per germline, CDR1 MNHNS and CDR2 SASEGT. This CDR3 spans 13 amino acids. V was shortened by 7 bases and J by 4 bases, with 13 bases between the two germline ends. As regards this clonotype: Its antigen is not known.

Cultured CD4+ T-cell DNA underwent Oncomine TCR Beta short-read sequencing. The template was genomic DNA from cultured CD4+ T cells. TCRdb ran MiXCR on the PCR reads and lists one entry per CDR3 protein. This table holds over 12,000 distinct CDR3 sequences, 48% found once. Regarding the study as a whole: Researchers looked at relatively few convalescent patients and had no early post-infection timepoints.

The TCR comes from a human donor who had recovered from COVID-19. Specimen: CD4+ T cells from blood, cultured in vitro. V gene TRBV6-1 combines with J gene TRBJ1-1, with a weak D call TRBD1 (5 bases). The CDR3 is CASTPSGGTEAFF. The CDR3 coding sequence is TGTGCCAGCACCCCCTCTGGGGGCACTGAAGCTTTCTTT.